Listed below are T cell receptor beta chains from one sample, sequenced in a study of blood T cell repertoires in COVID-19. Repertoires were generated with immunoSEQ multiplex PCR, while TCRdb's copy carries only in-frame clones and drops some. This sample has about 110,000 clones, with 75% to 85% found just once. Sequences were obtained from peripheral blood. Source of these receptors: a man between 65 and 85 years old with acute or convalescent COVID-19. Both conserved end residues are part of each CDR3. The order of the fields is CDR3 protein, CDR3 DNA, D gene, clone size, J gene, V gene. The D gene is left open where the match is weak. Some rows mark clone size as missing; the rest say once, few, many or name a class of expanded clone.

CDR3: CATIKVQGMVQPQHF
DNA: TGTGCCACCATCAAAGTGCAGGGGATGGTTCAGCCCCAGCATTTT
D: -
size: -
J: TRBJ1-5
V: TRBV24-1

CDR3: CASMDISYEQYF
DNA: TGTGCCAGCATGGACATTTCCTACGAGCAGTACTTC
D: -
size: -
J: TRBJ2-7
V: TRBV7-2

CDR3: CASSLRGRNTEAFF
DNA: TGTGCCAGCAGCTTGCGGGGTCGGAACACTGAAGCTTTCTTT
D: -
size: -
J: TRBJ1-1
V: TRBV5-6

CDR3: CASSLRGGHSYEQYF
DNA: TGTGCCAGCAGCTTGCGGGGGGGACACTCCTACGAGCAGTACTTC
D: TRBD2
size: -
J: TRBJ2-7
V: TRBV5-6

CDR3: CASSNIHRDNEQFF
DNA: TGTGCCAGCAGCAACATCCACAGGGACAATGAGCAGTTCTTC
D: -
size: few
J: TRBJ2-1
V: TRBV7-9

CDR3: CASSLGGERGDTQYF
DNA: TGCGCCAGCAGCTTAGGCGGGGAAAGAGGGGATACGCAGTATTTT
D: -
size: -
J: TRBJ2-3
V: TRBV5-1

CDR3: CASSYFDRAPAFF
DNA: TGTGCCAGCAGTTACTTTGACAGGGCGCCAGCTTTCTTT
D: TRBD1
size: -
J: TRBJ1-1
V: TRBV6-2/TRBV6-3

CDR3: CASTTGAYEQYF
DNA: TGTGCCAGCACGACAGGGGCATACGAGCAGTACTTC
D: TRBD1
size: few
J: TRBJ2-7
V: TRBV28

CDR3: CASSLADRNQPQHF
DNA: TGTGCCAGCAGCTTAGCGGACAGAAATCAGCCCCAGCATTTT
D: -
size: -
J: TRBJ1-5
V: TRBV7-9

CDR3: CASSSSGLAGTGELFF
DNA: TGCGCCAGCAGCTCCTCAGGACTAGCGGGAACCGGGGAGCTGTTTTTT
D: TRBD2
size: -
J: TRBJ2-2
V: TRBV5-1

CDR3: CASSLWGRGGEDQPQHF
DNA: TGTGCCAGCAGTTTATGGGGGCGGGGAGGGGAGGATCAGCCCCAGCATTTT
D: -
size: -
J: TRBJ1-5
V: TRBV27

CDR3: CASSPQSRVSGNTIYF
DNA: TGTGCCAGCAGCCCTCAGAGCAGGGTTTCTGGAAACACCATATATTTT
D: -
size: -
J: TRBJ1-3
V: TRBV9

CDR3: CASRFDRGRTEAFF
DNA: TGTGCCAGCAGGTTTGACAGGGGGCGGACTGAAGCTTTCTTT
D: TRBD1
size: -
J: TRBJ1-1
V: TRBV7-3

CDR3: CATDRVGTDTQYF
DNA: TGTGCCACTGACAGGGTCGGCACAGATACGCAGTATTTT
D: TRBD1
size: -
J: TRBJ2-3
V: TRBV24-1

CDR3: CASSVATIRDTQYF
DNA: TGTGCCAGCAGCGTAGCTACCATTAGAGATACGCAGTATTTT
D: -
size: -
J: TRBJ2-3
V: TRBV9

CDR3: CASSGTESGNTIYF
DNA: TGTGCCAGCAGCGGGACAGAGTCTGGAAACACCATATATTTT
D: -
size: -
J: TRBJ1-3
V: TRBV9

CDR3: CASSQERAFNNEQFF
DNA: TGTGCCAGCAGCCAAGAGCGGGCGTTCAACAATGAGCAGTTCTTC
D: -
size: -
J: TRBJ2-1
V: TRBV14

CDR3: CASSLRVTSGKGETQYF
DNA: TGCGCCAGCAGCTTAAGGGTCACTAGCGGGAAGGGAGAGACCCAGTACTTC
D: TRBD2
size: -
J: TRBJ2-5
V: TRBV5-1

CDR3: CASTLARSVIQYF
DNA: TGTGCCAGCACCTTAGCCAGGTCTGTTATTCAGTACTTC
D: -
size: -
J: TRBJ2-4
V: TRBV11-2

CDR3: CASSKRGLAGADTQYF
DNA: TGTGCCAGTAGTAAGCGGGGACTAGCGGGGGCAGATACGCAGTATTTT
D: TRBD2
size: -
J: TRBJ2-3
V: TRBV19

CDR3: CASSVTGEATNEKLFF
DNA: TGTGCCAGCAGCGTGACAGGGGAGGCAACTAATGAAAAACTGTTTTTT
D: TRBD1
size: -
J: TRBJ1-4
V: TRBV9

CDR3: CASSEGQGFSTNEKLFF
DNA: TGTGCCAGCAGTGAAGGACAGGGGTTCTCAACTAATGAAAAACTGTTTTTT
D: TRBD1
size: -
J: TRBJ1-4
V: TRBV6-1

CDR3: CASSLFGTGRTDTQYF
DNA: TGTGCCAGCAGTTTATTCGGGACAGGGCGCACAGATACGCAGTATTTT
D: TRBD1
size: -
J: TRBJ2-3
V: TRBV28

CDR3: CAWSPGPLNTEAFF
DNA: TGTGCCTGGAGTCCAGGGCCTTTGAACACTGAAGCTTTCTTT
D: -
size: -
J: TRBJ1-1
V: TRBV30

CDR3: CASSPFSVSGTGGTQPQHF
DNA: TGTGCCAGCTCACCATTCTCCGTCTCCGGGACAGGGGGTACTCAGCCCCAGCATTTT
D: TRBD1
size: -
J: TRBJ1-5
V: TRBV18

CDR3: CASSFSRYNEQFF
DNA: TGTGCCAGCAGCTTTTCCAGGTATAATGAGCAGTTCTTC
D: -
size: many
J: TRBJ2-1
V: TRBV11-1

CDR3: CASSVGTWETQYF
DNA: TGTGCCAGCAGCGTAGGGACATGGGAGACCCAGTACTTC
D: -
size: -
J: TRBJ2-5
V: TRBV9

CDR3: CASSVQGYEQYF
DNA: TGTGCCAGCAGTGTCCAGGGTTACGAGCAGTACTTC
D: -
size: -
J: TRBJ2-7
V: TRBV12-3/TRBV12-4

CDR3: CASSENTAKYGYTF
DNA: TGTGCCAGCAGCGAAAATACAGCAAAATATGGCTACACCTTC
D: -
size: -
J: TRBJ1-2
V: TRBV21-1

CDR3: CASSPGLGTYEQYF
DNA: TGTGCCAGCAGCCCGGGACTGGGAACCTACGAGCAGTACTTC
D: -
size: -
J: TRBJ2-7
V: TRBV3-1/TRBV3-2

CDR3: CASSAYGTVKKNTEAFF
DNA: TGTGCCAGCAGCGCCTACGGGACTGTTAAAAAGAACACTGAAGCTTTCTTT
D: -
size: -
J: TRBJ1-1
V: TRBV9

CDR3: CASSGRGGGSNQPQHF
DNA: TGTGCCAGCAGTGGCCGCGGGGGCGGTAGCAATCAGCCCCAGCATTTT
D: -
size: -
J: TRBJ1-5
V: TRBV2

CDR3: CASRPNVAEITEQYF
DNA: TGTGCCAGCAGACCTAACGTGGCGGAGATCACCGAGCAGTACTTC
D: -
size: -
J: TRBJ2-7
V: TRBV21-1

CDR3: CASSSRGEPSYEQYF
DNA: TGTGCCAGCAGCTCCAGGGGAGAGCCTTCTTACGAGCAGTACTTC
D: -
size: -
J: TRBJ2-7
V: TRBV7-9

CDR3: CATSRPEGQGNSGANVLTF
DNA: TGTGCCACCAGCAGGCCAGAGGGACAGGGAAACTCTGGGGCCAACGTCCTGACTTTC
D: TRBD1
size: -
J: TRBJ2-6
V: TRBV15

CDR3: CASSSRARGTDTQYF
DNA: TGTGCCAGCAGCTCCCGGGCCAGGGGCACAGATACGCAGTATTTT
D: -
size: -
J: TRBJ2-3
V: TRBV3-1/TRBV3-2

CDR3: CASSAGDTQYF
DNA: TGTGCCAGCAGTGCAGGTGATACGCAGTATTTT
D: -
size: -
J: TRBJ2-3
V: TRBV6-4

CDR3: CASSSNSGGREKLFF
DNA: TGTGCCAGCAGCTCGAACTCGGGGGGAAGGGAAAAACTGTTTTTT
D: -
size: -
J: TRBJ1-4
V: TRBV7-8

CDR3: CASSLSGSTDTQYF
DNA: TGTGCCAGCAGTTTAAGCGGGAGCACAGATACGCAGTATTTT
D: -
size: -
J: TRBJ2-3
V: TRBV28

CDR3: CASGPGGKSDLSYNEQFF
DNA: TGTGCTAGTGGTCCAGGGGGGAAGAGCGATCTCTCCTACAATGAGCAGTTCTTC
D: -
size: -
J: TRBJ2-1
V: TRBV12-5

CDR3: CASSLVAEGGYTF
DNA: TGTGCCAGCAGCTTAGTGGCGGAGGGTGGCTACACCTTC
D: -
size: few
J: TRBJ1-2
V: TRBV7-9